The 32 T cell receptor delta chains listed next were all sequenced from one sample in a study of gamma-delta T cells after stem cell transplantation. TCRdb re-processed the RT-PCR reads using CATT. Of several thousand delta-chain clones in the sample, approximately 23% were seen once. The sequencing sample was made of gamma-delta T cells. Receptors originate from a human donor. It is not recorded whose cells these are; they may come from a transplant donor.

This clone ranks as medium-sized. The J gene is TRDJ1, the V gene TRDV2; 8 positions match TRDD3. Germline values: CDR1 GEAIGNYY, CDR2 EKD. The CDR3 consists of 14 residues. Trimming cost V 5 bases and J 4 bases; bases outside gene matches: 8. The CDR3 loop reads CACVQLGGYDKLIF. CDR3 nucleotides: TGTGCCTGTGTCCAACTGGGGGGTTACGATAAACTCATCTTT.

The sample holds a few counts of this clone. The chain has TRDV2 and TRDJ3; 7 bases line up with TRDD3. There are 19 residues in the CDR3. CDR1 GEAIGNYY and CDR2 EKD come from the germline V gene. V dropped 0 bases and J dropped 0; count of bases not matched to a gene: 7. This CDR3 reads CACDTGWGASSWDTRQMFF. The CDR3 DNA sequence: TGTGCCTGTGACACCGGCTGGGGGGCCAGCTCCTGGGACACCCGACAGATGTTTTTC.

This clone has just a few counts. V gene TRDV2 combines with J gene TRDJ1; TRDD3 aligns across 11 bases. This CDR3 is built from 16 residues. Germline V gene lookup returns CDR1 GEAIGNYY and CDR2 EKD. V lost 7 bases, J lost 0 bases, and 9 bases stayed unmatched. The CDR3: CACLTLLGDNTDKLIF. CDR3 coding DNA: TGTGCCTGCTTAACTTTACTGGGGGATAACACCGATAAACTCATCTTT.

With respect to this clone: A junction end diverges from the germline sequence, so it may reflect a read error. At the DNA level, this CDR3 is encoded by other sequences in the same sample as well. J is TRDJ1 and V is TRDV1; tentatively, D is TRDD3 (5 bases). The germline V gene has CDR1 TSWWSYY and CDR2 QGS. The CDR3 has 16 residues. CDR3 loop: CALGELGNMRTDKLIF. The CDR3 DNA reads TGTGCCCTTGGGGAACTAGGGAATATGCGAACCGATAAACTCATCTTT.

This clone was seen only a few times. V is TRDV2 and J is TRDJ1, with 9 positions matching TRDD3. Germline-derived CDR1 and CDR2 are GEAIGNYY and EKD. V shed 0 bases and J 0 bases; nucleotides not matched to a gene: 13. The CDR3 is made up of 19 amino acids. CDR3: CACDTVNKYWGKHTDKLIF. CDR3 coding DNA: TGTGCCTGTGACACCGTGAACAAGTACTGGGGGAAACACACCGATAAACTCATCTTT.

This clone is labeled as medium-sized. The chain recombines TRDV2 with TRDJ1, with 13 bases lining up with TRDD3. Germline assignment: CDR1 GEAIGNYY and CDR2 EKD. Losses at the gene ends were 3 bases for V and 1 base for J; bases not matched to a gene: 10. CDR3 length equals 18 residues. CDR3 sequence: CACDEVLGDTGITDKLIF. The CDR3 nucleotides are TGTGCCTGTGACGAGGTACTGGGGGATACGGGTATCACCGATAAACTCATCTTT.

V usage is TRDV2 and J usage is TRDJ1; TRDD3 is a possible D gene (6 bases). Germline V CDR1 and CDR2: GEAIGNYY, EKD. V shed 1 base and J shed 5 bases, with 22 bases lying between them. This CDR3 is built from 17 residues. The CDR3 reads CACDTLFGYSLNDKLIF. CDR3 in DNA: TGTGCCTGTGACACTCTTTTTGGATACTCCCTTAATGATAAACTCATCTTT.

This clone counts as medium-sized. The CDR3 region has the DNA TGTGCCTGTGACACGGCCCTGGGGGGCTGGGACACCCGACAGATGTTTTTC. This sequence encodes CACDTALGGWDTRQMFF. The chain employs TRDV2 and TRDJ3, with 7 bases matching TRDD3. This CDR3 has 17 residues. Germline CDR1 GEAIGNYY, CDR2 EKD. The V and J ends lost 1 base and 3 bases, in that order; junction bases with no gene match: 5.

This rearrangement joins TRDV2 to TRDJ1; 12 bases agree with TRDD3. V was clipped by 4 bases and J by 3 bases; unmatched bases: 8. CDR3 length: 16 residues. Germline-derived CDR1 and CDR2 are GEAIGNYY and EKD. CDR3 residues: CACESVLGDTSDKLIF. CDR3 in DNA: TGTGCCTGTGAGTCCGTACTGGGGGATACTTCCGATAAACTCATCTTT.

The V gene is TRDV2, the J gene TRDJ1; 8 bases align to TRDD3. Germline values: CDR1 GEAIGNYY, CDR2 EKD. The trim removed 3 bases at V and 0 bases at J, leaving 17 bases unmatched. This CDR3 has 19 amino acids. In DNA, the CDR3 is TGTGCCTGTGACCCCGCAGGGAATACTGGGGGCAGGTACACCGATAAACTCATCTTT. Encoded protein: CACDPAGNTGGRYTDKLIF.

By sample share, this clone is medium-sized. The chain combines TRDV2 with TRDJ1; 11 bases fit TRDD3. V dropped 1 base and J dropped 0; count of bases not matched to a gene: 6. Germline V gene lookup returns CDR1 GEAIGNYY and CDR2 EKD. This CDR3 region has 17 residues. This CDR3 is CACDTVGGYGYTDKLIF. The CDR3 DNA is TGTGCCTGTGACACGGTTGGGGGATACGGGTACACCGATAAACTCATCTTT.

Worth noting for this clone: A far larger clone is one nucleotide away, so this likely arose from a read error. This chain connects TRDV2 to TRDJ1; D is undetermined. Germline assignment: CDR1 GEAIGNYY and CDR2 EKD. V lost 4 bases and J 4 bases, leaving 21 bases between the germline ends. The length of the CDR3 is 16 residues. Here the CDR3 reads CACDPASRRQYDKLIF. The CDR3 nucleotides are TGTGCCTGTGATCCCGCATCGCGTCGTCAGTACGATAAACTCATCTTT.

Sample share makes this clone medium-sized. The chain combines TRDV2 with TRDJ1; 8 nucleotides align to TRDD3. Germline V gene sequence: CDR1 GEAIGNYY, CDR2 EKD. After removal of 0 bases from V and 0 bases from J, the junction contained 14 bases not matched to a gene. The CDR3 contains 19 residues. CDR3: CACDTLGLLGASYTDKLIF. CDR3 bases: TGTGCCTGTGACACCCTCGGCTTACTGGGGGCCTCCTACACCGATAAACTCATCTTT.

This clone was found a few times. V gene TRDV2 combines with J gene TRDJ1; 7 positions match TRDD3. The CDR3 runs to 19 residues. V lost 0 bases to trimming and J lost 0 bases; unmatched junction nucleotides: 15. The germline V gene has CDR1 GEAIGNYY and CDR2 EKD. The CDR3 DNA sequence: TGTGCCTGTGACACCGTATGGGGGAATTTCGACGGGTACACCGATAAACTCATCTTT. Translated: CACDTVWGNFDGYTDKLIF.

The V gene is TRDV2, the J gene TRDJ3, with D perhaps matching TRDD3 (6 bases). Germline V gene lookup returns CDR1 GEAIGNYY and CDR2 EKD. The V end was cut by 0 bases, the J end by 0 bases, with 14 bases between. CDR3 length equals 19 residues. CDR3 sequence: CACDTLGGDSSWDTRQMFF. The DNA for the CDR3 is TGTGCCTGTGACACCCTCGGGGGGGACAGCTCCTGGGACACCCGACAGATGTTTTTC.

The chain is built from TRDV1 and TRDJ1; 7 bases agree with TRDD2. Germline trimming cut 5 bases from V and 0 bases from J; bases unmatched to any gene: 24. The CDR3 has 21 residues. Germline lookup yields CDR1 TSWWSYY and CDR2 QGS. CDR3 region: CALGPLDGFLLRGLYTDKLIF. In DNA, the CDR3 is TGTGCTCTTGGGCCTTTGGACGGATTCCTACTTAGGGGACTGTACACCGATAAACTCATCTTT.

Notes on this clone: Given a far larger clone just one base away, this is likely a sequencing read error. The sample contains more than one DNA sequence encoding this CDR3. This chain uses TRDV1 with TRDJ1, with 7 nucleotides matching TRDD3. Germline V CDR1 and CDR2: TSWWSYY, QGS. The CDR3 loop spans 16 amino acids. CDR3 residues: CALGDPPGGYTDKLIF. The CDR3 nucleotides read TGTGCCCTTGGGGACCCTCCTGGGGGGTACACCGATAAACTCATCTTT.

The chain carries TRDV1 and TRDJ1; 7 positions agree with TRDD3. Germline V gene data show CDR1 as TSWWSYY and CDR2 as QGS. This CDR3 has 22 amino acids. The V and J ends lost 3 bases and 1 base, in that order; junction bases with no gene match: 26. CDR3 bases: TGTGCTCTTGGGGACCCTCCCGGGCTACGGCGACTACTGGGGACCCCCACCGATAAACTCATCTTT. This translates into CALGDPPGLRRLLGTPTDKLIF.

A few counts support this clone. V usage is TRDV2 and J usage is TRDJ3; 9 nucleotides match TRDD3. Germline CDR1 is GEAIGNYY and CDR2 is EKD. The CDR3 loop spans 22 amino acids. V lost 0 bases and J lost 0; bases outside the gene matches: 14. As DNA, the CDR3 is TGTGCCTGTGACACCTTCTCTTCTGGGGGATCTTTAGGCTCCTGGGACACCCGACAGATGTTTTTC. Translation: CACDTFSSGGSLGSWDTRQMFF.

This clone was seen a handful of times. The DNA of the CDR3 is TGTGCCTGTGACTCCATCATGGGGGATACGCGCCCCTGGGACACCCGACAGATGTTTTTC. Its protein is CACDSIMGDTRPWDTRQMFF. The chain couples TRDV2 to TRDJ3, with 11 nucleotides matching TRDD3. J lost 2 bases, V lost 3 bases, and 11 bases had no gene match. The germline V gene encodes CDR1 GEAIGNYY and CDR2 EKD. The CDR3 has 20 residues.

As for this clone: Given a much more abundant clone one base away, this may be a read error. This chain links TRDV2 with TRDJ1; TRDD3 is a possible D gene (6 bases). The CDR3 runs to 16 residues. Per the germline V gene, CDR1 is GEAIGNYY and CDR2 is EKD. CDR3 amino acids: CACDRLGAPYTDKPIF. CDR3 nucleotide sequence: TGTGCCTGTGACCGATTGGGGGCCCCGTACACCGATAAACCCATCTTT.

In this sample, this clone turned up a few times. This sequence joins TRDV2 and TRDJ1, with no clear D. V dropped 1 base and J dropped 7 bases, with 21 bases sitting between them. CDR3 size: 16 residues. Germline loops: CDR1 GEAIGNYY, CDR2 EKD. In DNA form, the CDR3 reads TGTGCCTGTGACACTATTACGGCCGCTACTCGGGGTAAACTCATCTTT. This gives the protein CACDTITAATRGKLIF.

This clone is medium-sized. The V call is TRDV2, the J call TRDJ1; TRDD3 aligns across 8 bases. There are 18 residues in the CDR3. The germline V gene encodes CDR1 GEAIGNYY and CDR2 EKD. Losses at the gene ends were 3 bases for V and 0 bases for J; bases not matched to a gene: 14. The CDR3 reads CACDSLLGDLPYTDKLIF. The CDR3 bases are TGTGCCTGTGACTCTTTGCTGGGGGACCTCCCATACACCGATAAACTCATCTTT.

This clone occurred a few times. This CDR3 is CACDPATPRTDKLIF. Here the CDR3 DNA reads TGTGCCTGTGATCCGGCTACCCCCCGCACCGATAAACTCATCTTT. The rearrangement links TRDV2 to TRDJ1; D is uncertain. The CDR3 runs 15 residues. The germline CDR1 and CDR2 sequences are GEAIGNYY and EKD. V was clipped by 4 bases and J by 1 base, with 15 bases between them.

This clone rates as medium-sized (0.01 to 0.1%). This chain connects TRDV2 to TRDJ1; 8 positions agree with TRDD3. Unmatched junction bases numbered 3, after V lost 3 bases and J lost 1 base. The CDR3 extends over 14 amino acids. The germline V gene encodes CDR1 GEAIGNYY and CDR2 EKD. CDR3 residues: CACDVLGGTDKLIF. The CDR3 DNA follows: TGTGCCTGTGACGTACTGGGGGGCACCGATAAACTCATCTTT.

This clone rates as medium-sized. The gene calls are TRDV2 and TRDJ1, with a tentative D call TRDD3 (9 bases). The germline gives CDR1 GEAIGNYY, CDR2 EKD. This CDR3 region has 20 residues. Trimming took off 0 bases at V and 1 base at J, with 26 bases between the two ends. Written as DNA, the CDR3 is TGTGCCTGTGACACCGTCTTTACTTCCTACGGGGATACGCTCACCGATAAACTCATCTTT. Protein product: CACDTVFTSYGDTLTDKLIF.

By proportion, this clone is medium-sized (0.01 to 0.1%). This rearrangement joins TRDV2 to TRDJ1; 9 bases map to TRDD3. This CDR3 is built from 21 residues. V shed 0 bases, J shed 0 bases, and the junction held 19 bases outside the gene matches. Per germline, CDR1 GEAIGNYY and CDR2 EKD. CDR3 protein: CACDTAGNWGIARMNTDKLIF. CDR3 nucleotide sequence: TGTGCCTGTGACACCGCTGGAAATTGGGGGATAGCCCGTATGAACACCGATAAACTCATCTTT.

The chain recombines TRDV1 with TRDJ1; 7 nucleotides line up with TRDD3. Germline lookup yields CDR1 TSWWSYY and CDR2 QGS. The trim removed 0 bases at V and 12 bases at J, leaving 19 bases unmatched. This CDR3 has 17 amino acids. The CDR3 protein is CALGELTPQGLGFRVIF. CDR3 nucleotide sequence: TGTGCTCTTGGGGAACTAACTCCACAGGGACTGGGGTTTAGGGTCATCTTT.

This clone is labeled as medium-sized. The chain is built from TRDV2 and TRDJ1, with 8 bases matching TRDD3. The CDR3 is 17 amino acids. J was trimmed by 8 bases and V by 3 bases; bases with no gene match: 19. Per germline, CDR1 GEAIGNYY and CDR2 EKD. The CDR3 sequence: CACDSVSGRGGSPKLIF. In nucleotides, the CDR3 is TGTGCCTGTGACTCAGTTTCTGGACGTGGGGGATCACCAAAACTCATCTTT.

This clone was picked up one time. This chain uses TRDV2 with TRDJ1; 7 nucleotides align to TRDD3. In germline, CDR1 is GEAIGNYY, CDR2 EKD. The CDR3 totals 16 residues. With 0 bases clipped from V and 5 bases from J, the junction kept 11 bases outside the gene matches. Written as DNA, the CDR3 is TGTGCCTGTGACACCGTCGGGAAACCACTGGGGGATAAACTCATCTTT. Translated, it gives CACDTVGKPLGDKLIF.

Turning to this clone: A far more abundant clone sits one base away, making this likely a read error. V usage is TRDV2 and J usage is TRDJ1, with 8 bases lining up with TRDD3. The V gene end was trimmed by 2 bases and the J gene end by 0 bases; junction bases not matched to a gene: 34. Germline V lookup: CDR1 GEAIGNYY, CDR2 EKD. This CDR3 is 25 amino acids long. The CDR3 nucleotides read TGTGCCTGTGACAACCTCAACGTCCTCCCCCCTTGGGGGGATATATCACCCACGTACACCGATAAACTCATCTTT. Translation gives CACDNLNVLPPWGDISPTYTDKLIF.

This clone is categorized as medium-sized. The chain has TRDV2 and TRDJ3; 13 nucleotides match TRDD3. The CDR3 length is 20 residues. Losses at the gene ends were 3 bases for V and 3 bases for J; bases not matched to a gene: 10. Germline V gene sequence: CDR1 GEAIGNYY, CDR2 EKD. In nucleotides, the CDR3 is TGTGCCTGTGACCCGGCTACTGGGGGATACGCGTTCTGGGACACCCGACAGATGTTTTTC. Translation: CACDPATGGYAFWDTRQMFF.